This T cell receptor (beta chain) was documented in a study of OX40 agonist ivuxolimab in advanced cancers. Study details: Cohort: more than 75% men, mean age approximately 64, aged about 20 to 90. Regarding the study as a whole: CD8+ T cells (on average) carried more expanded clones than CD4+ T cells.

This CDR3 is 16 amino acids long. V was cut by 1 base and J by 5 bases, with 16 bases left in between. From germline, CDR1 is SGHTA and CDR2 FQGNSA. Data came from immunoSEQ multiplex PCR; TCRdb stores just in-frame clones and leaves some out. The data contain around 71,000 clones, 75% to 85% of them singletons. On this clone itself: What it recognizes is unknown.

The sequences come from CD4+ or CD8+ T cells sorted from blood, collected in a trial of the OX40 agonist ivuxolimab. The TCR originated in an adult with an advanced solid tumor such as melanoma, head and neck, liver or kidney cancer. The rearrangement uses TRBV7-2 and TRBJ2-3, with D perhaps TRBD2 (5 bases). CDR3 loop: CASSLVRVPRGDTQYF. CDR3 nucleotide sequence: TGTGCCAGCAGCTTAGTCCGCGTCCCCCGGGGAGATACGCAGTATTTT.